A single count supports the clone carrying this T cell receptor beta chain. This sample was included in a study of shared clonotypes between healthy human individuals. Study-wide context: Contributing individuals were a couple of females and a few males aged 18 to 49.

Over several immunoSEQ plates, each subset's genomic DNA was distributed in even portions. DNA at around 210 ng, 25,000 to 35,000 T cell genomes, went into sorted-subset replicate PCRs. TCRdb keeps only in-frame clones here, not all; method: immunoSEQ multiplex PCR. This table holds almost 750,000 clones, 72% found once. Every donor, a Caucasian adult, lived in Nashville, Tennessee. The CDR3 spans 15 residues. Per germline, CDR1 SGHAT and CDR2 FQNNGV. V was shortened by 1 base and J by 4 bases, with 10 bases between the two germline ends. The receptor's source is a woman in her twenties or thirties in good health. V usage is TRBV11-2 and J usage is TRBJ2-2, with D perhaps TRBD1 (5 bases). Sequencing was carried out using memory CD4+ T cells sorted from blood. The subset was: CD45RA-negative fraction. The CDR3 DNA reads as TGTGCCAGCAGCTTAGTAGGGGTGGGCACCGGGGAGCTGTTTTTT. This codes for CASSLVGVGTGELFF.